This T cell receptor (beta chain) came from a study of blood T cell repertoires in COVID-19. Some clones are missing from TCRdb's copy, which holds only in-frame ones; the method was immunoSEQ multiplex PCR. The table includes under 150,000 clones, 75% to 80% detected once. Germline values: CDR1 GTSNPN, CDR2 SVGIG (reference sequence). Trimming at V came to 0 bases and at J to 5 bases, leaving 10 bases not matched to a gene. The CDR3 has 16 amino acids. Sequenced input: peripheral blood. This rearrangement joins TRBV30 to TRBJ2-5; 9 positions match TRBD2. The TCR comes from a woman between 50 and 59 years old with active or convalescent COVID-19. The CDR3 spells CAWSVPVSGGSETQYF. CDR3 in DNA: TGTGCCTGGAGTGTACCGGTTAGCGGGGGCTCTGAGACCCAGTACTTC.